This TCR beta chain derives from a study of CD8+ T cells in alopecia areata. This clone was observed a few times. Its antigen is as yet unknown. Study-wide findings and caveats: Clonality in lesional scalp, especially alopecia totalis/universalis, exceeded that of normal scalp. Among patients, TCR sharing was less clear than in mice, a difference possibly due in part to HLA diversity in the patient population.

The germline V gene encodes CDR1 SQVTM and CDR2 ANQGSEA. Between the trimmed V and J ends, which lost 0 bases and 8 bases, there was a span of 19 bases. The CDR3 extends over 16 amino acids. cDNA serving as the sequencing template came from extracted, reverse transcribed RNA. Using immunoSEQ multiplex PCR, the repertoire was profiled, and TCRdb retains in-frame clones only, with some absent. The sample has more than 75,000 clones; 41% are singletons. V is TRBV29-1 and J is TRBJ1-4; D remains unclear. Sequenced material: CD4+ T cells sorted from blood. This clonotype originated in a human donor with alopecia areata. The DNA of the CDR3 is TGCAGCGTTGAAGACCGGACGGATTTTTCTCGGGAAAAACTGTTTTTT. Protein: CSVEDRTDFSREKLFF. Based on the CDR3 plus reference TRBV29-1 and TRBJ1-4, the full variable domain is SAVISQKPSRDICQRGTSLTIQCQVDSQVTMMFWYRQQPGQSLTLIATANQGSEATYESGFVIDKFPISRPNLTFSTLTVSNMSPEDSSIYLCSVEDRTDFSREKLFFGSGTQLSVL.